The 27 T cell receptor beta chains presented below share a single source sample, sequenced in a study of T cells after yellow fever vaccination. Via MiXCR, TCRdb re-called the 5' RACE reads, giving one row per CDR3 protein. The top ten clones hold around an eighth of a sample with just under 600,000 distinct CDR3 sequences, approximately 13% of them seen once. The sequencing here drew on PBMCs, taken on the day of the yellow fever booster vaccination. The receptors come from a man under 40 who received the YFV17D yellow fever vaccine.

The chain links TRBV14 to TRBJ1-6; D is unresolved. Germline CDR1 reads SGHDN; CDR2 reads FVKESK. Trimming stripped 1 base from V and 9 bases from J, with 7 bases between. The CDR3 spans 13 residues. CDR3 nucleotides: TGTGCCAGCAGCCAAGTGGTCGGTTCACCCCTCCACTTT. Translating gives CASSQVVGSPLHF.

The chain couples TRBV21-1 to TRBJ2-7; TRBD2, the table's D call, was not compared with the DNA. TRBV21-1 is a known pseudogene. The CDR3 runs 17 residues. The CDR3 protein is CASSNLDVASPTYEQYF. For the CDR3, the DNA is TGTGCCAGCAGCAATCTCGACGTAGCGTCGCCCACCTACGAGCAGTACTTC.

CDR3 sequence (DNA): TGTGCCAGCAGCCATGTTTCCCCCTCACCCCTCCACTTT. This translates into CASSHVSPSPLHF. The gene calls are TRBV7-2 and TRBJ1-6; D unclear. Germline values: CDR1 SGHTA, CDR2 FQGNSA. The CDR3 runs to 13 residues. The germline V and J ends were trimmed by 5 bases and 10 bases, with 12 bases remaining between them. Full variable domain (missing parts from reference TRBV7-2 and TRBJ1-6): GAGVSQSPSNKVTEKGKDVELRCDPISGHTALYWYRQSLGQGLEFLIYFQGNSAPDKSGLPSDRFSAERTGGSVSTLTIQRTQQEDSAVYLCASSHVSPSPLHFGNGTRLTVT.

The CDR3, as DNA: TGTGCCAGCTCACCCACGTTTGGTGGAGAGACCCAGTACTTC. Protein sequence: CASSPTFGGETQYF. This chain connects TRBV18 to TRBJ2-5; D uncertain. Deletions cut 3 bases from V and 4 bases from J, with 12 bases between. From germline, CDR1 is KGHSH and CDR2 LQKENI. The CDR3 has 14 amino acids.

This clonotype has more than one count but fewer than ten. This chain joins TRBV12-3 or TRBV12-4 and TRBJ2-1; D is possibly TRBD2 (5 bases). The length of the CDR3 is 13 residues. V was cut by 5 bases and J by 3 bases, with 8 bases left in between. The CDR3 region is CASSMSGYNEQFF. The CDR3 DNA is TGTGCCAGCAGTATGAGCGGCTACAATGAGCAGTTCTTC.

This clonotype was seen a handful of times. The chain uses TRBV7-7 and TRBJ2-4; TRBD2 aligns across 7 bases. The CDR3 length is 15 residues. V shed 4 bases and J 1 base; nucleotides not matched to a gene: 4. CDR1 is SSHAT and CDR2 is FNYEAQ in the germline V gene (reference sequence). CDR3 region: CASSSGLEAKNIQYF. The CDR3 region has the DNA TGTGCCAGCAGCTCAGGACTAGAGGCCAAAAACATTCAGTACTTC.

This clonotype occurred a few times. J is TRBJ2-3 and V is TRBV7-2; 8 positions match TRBD2. The germline V gene has CDR1 SGHTA and CDR2 FQGNSA. The CDR3 is 15 residues long. With V trimmed by 0 bases and J by 6 bases, 5 bases remained unmatched. CDR3 DNA: TGTGCCAGCAGCTTAGCCCTATTAGCGGGGGATACGCAGTATTTT. Translated: CASSLALLAGDTQYF.

The chain has TRBV19 and TRBJ2-1; TRBD2 matches 11 bases. Losses at the gene ends were 6 bases for V and 4 bases for J; bases not matched to a gene: 11. The CDR3 length is 17 residues. Germline values: CDR1 LNHDA, CDR2 SQIVND (reference sequence). In DNA form, the CDR3 reads TGTGCCAGTAGCAGAGTCACCGGGACTAGCGGATACAATGAGCAGTTCTTC. Translating gives CASSRVTGTSGYNEQFF.

This clonotype was counted a few times. The rearrangement uses TRBV7-9 and TRBJ2-5; D possibly corresponds to TRBD2 (5 bases). The length of the CDR3 is 15 residues. V lost 2 bases to trimming and J lost 2 bases, with 12 bases between them. Germline V gene lookup returns CDR1 SEHNR and CDR2 FQNEAQ (reference sequence). The CDR3 DNA reads as TGTGCCAGCAGCTTATGGCGGGCAGCACAAGAGACCCAGTACTTC. Protein: CASSLWRAAQETQYF.

This clonotype came up a few times. The chain employs TRBV11-2 and TRBJ2-1; 9 bases align to TRBD2. V dropped 3 bases and J dropped 2; count of bases not matched to a gene: 11. Germline V CDR1 and CDR2: SGHAT, FQNNGV. The CDR3 spans 18 residues. The CDR3 region is CASSLTSGTGGTYNEQFF. Written as DNA, the CDR3 is TGTGCCAGCAGCTTGACTAGCGGTACCGGAGGGACCTACAATGAGCAGTTCTTC.

This clonotype was picked up a small number of times. This chain uses TRBV6-2 or TRBV6-3 with TRBJ2-7, with 9 bases fitting TRBD1. Germline V lookup: CDR1 MNHEY, CDR2 SVGEGT. With V trimmed by 8 bases and J by 5 bases, 10 bases remained unmatched. The CDR3 runs 14 residues. The chain's CDR3 is CASRTGTGSHEQYF. In DNA form, the CDR3 reads TGTGCCAGCCGTACCGGGACAGGGTCCCACGAGCAGTACTTC.

The chain has TRBV4-3 and TRBJ2-7; D is possibly TRBD1 (6 bases). This CDR3 is built from 13 residues. In germline, CDR1 is LGHNA, CDR2 YSLEER. The V end lost 1 base, the J end lost 6 bases, and 10 bases lay between the germline ends. This CDR3 reads CASSQGTVSEQYF. The CDR3 nucleotides are TGCGCCAGCAGCCAAGGGACAGTAAGCGAGCAGTACTTC.

The sample holds a few counts of this clonotype. The J gene is TRBJ1-1, the V gene TRBV7-2; D is uncertain. V lost 4 bases, J lost 3 bases, and 21 bases lay in between. The germline CDR1 and CDR2 sequences are SGHTA and FQGNSA. The CDR3 has 17 amino acids. CDR3 sequence: CASSSPMAGTLDTEAFF. The CDR3 DNA sequence: TGTGCCAGCAGCTCCCCGATGGCTGGCACCCTCGACACTGAAGCTTTCTTT.

This chain joins TRBV7-3 and TRBJ2-7; D unresolved. This CDR3 has 14 residues. Germline V CDR1 and CDR2: SGHTA, FQGTGA. V lost 5 bases to trimming and J lost 2 bases, with 13 bases between them. CDR3 bases: TGTGCCAGCAGCCCCAGTCCCGGTGCCTACGAGCAGTACTTC. Amino acids: CASSPSPGAYEQYF.

The chain recombines TRBV6-1 with TRBJ2-7, with 9 bases lining up with TRBD2. This CDR3 comprises 13 residues. The J segment lost 3 bases and the V segment lost 6 bases, leaving 3 bases of the junction unmatched. CDR1 is MNHNS, CDR2 SASEGT, per germline. In nucleotides, the CDR3 is TGTGCCAGCAGAAGACTAGCGGACTACGAGCAGTACTTC. It translates to CASRRLADYEQYF.

This clonotype has more than one count but fewer than ten. This chain uses TRBV5-4 with TRBJ2-1; 7 positions agree with TRBD2. This CDR3 spans 16 amino acids. The trim removed 2 bases at V and 1 base at J, leaving 6 bases unmatched. Germline V lookup: CDR1 SGHNT, CDR2 YYREEE (reference sequence). CDR3 region: CASSLGLDWSYNEQFF. CDR3 DNA: TGTGCCAGCAGCTTAGGACTAGATTGGTCCTACAATGAGCAGTTCTTC.

The table lists this clonotype with a few counts. V usage is TRBV19 and J usage is TRBJ1-5; 7 bases are a match to TRBD1. The CDR3 consists of 14 residues. V lost 8 bases, J lost 5 bases, and 9 bases stayed unmatched. Germline V gene lookup returns CDR1 LNHDA and CDR2 SQIVND (reference sequence). CDR3 residues: CASGAQGTYQPQHF. CDR3 bases: TGTGCCAGTGGGGCACAGGGGACCTATCAGCCCCAGCATTTT. Combining the CDR3 with reference TRBV19 and TRBJ1-5 gives the whole variable domain DGGITQSPKYLFRKEGQNVTLSCEQNLNHDAMYWYRQDPGQGLRLIYYSQIVNDFQKGDIAEGYSVSREKKESFPLTVTSAQKNPTAFYLCASGAQGTYQPQHFGDGTRLSIL.

This clonotype was counted a few times. V and J are TRBV6-1 and TRBJ2-2; 7 bases agree with TRBD2. The CDR3 has 15 amino acids. Unmatched junction bases numbered 3, after V lost 5 bases and J lost 0 bases. Germline V lookup: CDR1 MNHNS, CDR2 SASEGT. CDR3 in DNA: TGTGCCAGCAGTAAAGGACTAGCGAACACCGGGGAGCTGTTTTTT. This gives the protein CASSKGLANTGELFF.

This clonotype was recorded a few times. This rearrangement joins TRBV24-1 to TRBJ1-1; TRBD1 might be the D (5 bases). This CDR3 has 12 amino acids. The germline V gene encodes CDR1 KGHDR and CDR2 SFDVKD. Between the trimmed V and J ends, which lost 3 bases and 7 bases, there was a span of 8 bases. Written as DNA, the CDR3 is TGTGCCACCAGTGATGGAGGGGATGAAGCTTTCTTT. Translated, it gives CATSDGGDEAFF.

V usage is TRBV11-2 and J usage is TRBJ2-2, with D possibly TRBD1 on 5 matching bases. This CDR3 is built from 13 residues. The ends were cut back, 7 bases at V and 4 bases at J, with 10 bases in the middle. Looked up from germline, CDR1 is SGHAT and CDR2 is FQNNGV. In DNA form, the CDR3 reads TGTGCCAGCAAGGGGATTTCCACCGGGGAGCTGTTTTTT. Translating it yields CASKGISTGELFF. The variable domain in full, with the rest retrieved from reference TRBV11-2 and TRBJ2-2, is EAGVAQSPRYKIIEKRQSVAFWCNPISGHATLYWYQQILGQGPKLLIQFQNNGVVDDSQLPKDRFSAERLKGVDSTLKIQPAKLEDSAVYLCASKGISTGELFFGEGSRLTVL.

The chain links TRBV14 to TRBJ2-4; TRBD2 is a possible D gene (5 bases). Per germline, CDR1 SGHDN and CDR2 FVKESK. There are 15 residues in the CDR3. Trimming removed 5 bases at V and 4 bases at J, with 15 bases between. CDR3 protein: CASSTRGVAKNIQYF. CDR3 bases: TGTGCCAGCAGCACCCGGGGTGTGGCAAAAAACATTCAGTACTTC.

There are a few counts of this clonotype. The V gene is TRBV27, the J gene TRBJ2-1; D is perhaps TRBD2 (6 bases). Germline lookup yields CDR1 MNHEY and CDR2 SMNVEV (reference sequence). V was shortened by 5 bases and J by 7 bases, with 21 bases between the two germline ends. The CDR3 consists of 16 residues. The CDR3, as DNA: TGTGCCAGCAGTCGACAATCTAGCGCCAATAGGAATGAGCAGTTCTTC. This translates into CASSRQSSANRNEQFF.

This clonotype turned up a few times. CDR3 residues: CASTRESTGELFF. CDR3 in DNA: TGTGCCAGCACACGAGAGTCCACCGGGGAGCTGTTTTTT. V usage is TRBV2 and J usage is TRBJ2-2; D is ambiguous. The length of the CDR3 is 13 residues. Germline loops: CDR1 SNHLY, CDR2 FYNNEI. V was shortened by 7 bases and J by 4 bases, with 10 bases between the two germline ends.

This clonotype appeared a few times. The chain uses TRBV6-5 and TRBJ1-6, with a tentative D call TRBD1 (5 bases). With 2 bases removed from V and 8 bases from J, the gap between germline ends came to 10 bases. The CDR3 covers 14 residues. Germline CDR1 is MNHEY and CDR2 is SVGAGI. In nucleotides, the CDR3 is TGTGCCAGCAGTTACGTCGGGGGTGATTCACCCCTCCACTTT. Translated, it gives CASSYVGGDSPLHF.

The rearrangement joins TRBV12-3 or TRBV12-4 to TRBJ2-7; 9 nucleotides match TRBD1. The CDR3 runs to 14 residues. V lost 6 bases, J lost 5 bases, and 8 bases stayed unmatched. CDR3 sequence reads: CASSAGTGSDEQYF. In DNA form, the CDR3 reads TGTGCCAGCAGCGCCGGGACAGGGTCCGACGAGCAGTACTTC.

This clonotype was observed a handful of times. The rearrangement joins TRBV5-4 to TRBJ2-5, with 10 nucleotides matching TRBD2. Per germline, CDR1 SGHNT and CDR2 YYREEE (reference sequence). The CDR3 runs 15 residues. With V trimmed by 4 bases and J by 2 bases, 5 bases remained unmatched. CDR3 sequence: CASSRTSGDQETQYF. CDR3 nucleotides: TGTGCCAGCAGCCGGACTAGCGGAGATCAAGAGACCCAGTACTTC.

This clonotype was observed at least ten times. V usage is TRBV29-1 and J usage is TRBJ2-5; D is unresolved. Trimming left V 4 bases short and J 7 bases short, with 10 bases between. The CDR3 is 11 residues long. CDR1 and CDR2 (germline): SQVTM, ANQGSEA. CDR3 residues: CSVARYTTQYF. In DNA, the CDR3 is TGCAGCGTTGCCAGGTATACGACCCAGTACTTC.